These T cell receptor beta chains were read from a single sample in a study of T-cell memory formation after mild COVID-19. TCRdb reprocessed the 5' RACE reads with MiXCR, giving one entry per CDR3 protein. The data hold tens of thousands of distinct CDR3 sequences, with roughly a sixth observed a single time. Sequencing was done on a sample of PBMCs or a T cell subset sorted from them (not recorded which). These receptors were taken from an adult woman who had mild COVID-19 (a few samples of this study predate the infection). Cell type and time point are not known. Each CDR3 is given with its conserved first and last residue.

v_gene	j_gene	CDR3aa
TRBV7-9	TRBJ1-2	CASSSPGGPGGDGYTF
TRBV4-2	TRBJ2-7	CASSQAQGLSNPQGFYEQYF
TRBV4-2	TRBJ2-2	CASSQVYANTGELFF
TRBV3-1	TRBJ2-7	CASSQDRSGRIGQYF
TRBV9	TRBJ2-3	CASSGSGHPTDTQYF
TRBV5-6	TRBJ2-1	CASSTLAGSYNEQFF
TRBV4-1	TRBJ2-1	CASSPALGHEQFF
TRBV28	TRBJ2-3	CATKRDRGIPDTQYF
TRBV5-6	TRBJ2-7	CASSATQGSEQYF
TRBV7-6	TRBJ2-1	CASSVPTGAGGHYNEQFF
TRBV7-9	TRBJ1-2	CASSFFGQGKVGYTF
TRBV12-3/TRBV12-4	TRBJ2-3	CASSFQGEVTQYF
TRBV5-1	TRBJ2-1	CASSLGGDFYNEQFF
TRBV24-1	TRBJ2-5	CATSPGLGETQYF
TRBV4-1	TRBJ2-1	CASSQPFGVEQFF
TRBV24-1	TRBJ1-1	CATRGVGTEAFF
TRBV29-1	TRBJ2-7	CSVEGTDSYEQYF
TRBV6-4	TRBJ2-1	CASSDTAGLAEGNEQFF
TRBV27	TRBJ1-1	CASSLGSTNTEAFF
TRBV3-1	TRBJ2-3	CASSQERWRTDTQYF
TRBV4-1	TRBJ2-7	CASSRLGTGHQDEQYF
TRBV29-1	TRBJ2-5	CSFGSGKETQYF
TRBV7-9	TRBJ2-7	CASSLSGSSYEQYF
TRBV4-2	TRBJ2-5	CASSQETSGWQGTQYF
TRBV18	TRBJ2-7	CASSLSAFISYEQYF
TRBV20-1	TRBJ2-2	CSARELAGDTGELFF
TRBV7-9	TRBJ2-7	CASSPERGYEQYF
TRBV7-9	TRBJ1-4	CASSLSWGSTNEKLFF
TRBV9	TRBJ1-2	CASSVATGDYGYTF
TRBV28	TRBJ2-7	CASSSRTSYYEQYF
TRBV19	TRBJ2-3	CASSIDVAGTMDTQYF
TRBV30	TRBJ2-1	CAWSGPPGPVNEQFF
TRBV7-9	TRBJ2-5	CASSSPRSGRDGETQYF
TRBV13	TRBJ2-2	CASSSSGGTGELFF
TRBV5-4	TRBJ2-1	CASSLEIYNEQFF
TRBV11-3	TRBJ2-2	CASSPTPGTGELFF
TRBV25-1	TRBJ2-7	CATLAEGPGAYEQYF
TRBV4-2	TRBJ2-2	CASSQDLGTGPTGELFF
TRBV29-1	TRBJ2-7	CSGRDSSYEQYF
TRBV20-1	TRBJ2-7	CSARDRVRDYEQYF
TRBV11-1	TRBJ2-1	CASSPTSGGLHNEQFF
TRBV5-4	TRBJ2-2	CAIRTENTGELFF